The clone carrying this T cell receptor beta chain showed up many times. Its antigen is unknown. This sample stems from a study of CD8 T cells in ankylosing spondylitis. V was trimmed by 8 bases and J by 4 bases, leaving 17 bases between them. The CDR3 totals 14 residues. The germline CDR1 and CDR2 sequences are MNHEY and SVGEGT. Study-wide findings and caveats: Blood from ankylosing spondylitis patients appeared to carry a characteristic roughly 8-variant TCR beta motif. With a CD8+ phenotype, disease-linked clones were relatively rare in peripheral blood. Earlier reports found some motif variants in synovial fluid and blood in reactive arthritis. Disease-linked clones were reportedly significantly enriched in matched ankylosing spondylitis synovial fluid.

TCRdb reprocessed the 5' RACE reads with MiXCR, giving one entry per CDR3 protein. The sample shows roughly 97,000 distinct CDR3 sequences, roughly 8% of them seen only once. Sequencing input: blood, either unsorted or a sorted T cell fraction (not recorded which). The chain uses TRBV6-2 or TRBV6-3 and TRBJ1-1; D gene unclear. This receptor was taken from a male donor with ankylosing spondylitis or in good health (not recorded which). The CDR3 DNA is TGTGCCAGCCTAGCTGGTACAGTCACCACTGAAGCTTTCTTT. Encoded protein: CASLAGTVTTEAFF.